This entry describes one T cell receptor beta chain. The target antigen is unknown. The J segment lost 2 bases and the V segment lost 3 bases, leaving 16 bases of the junction unmatched. Germline V gene lookup returns CDR1 SGDLS and CDR2 YYNGEE. The CDR3 has 20 residues. These data are taken from a study of T cell responses to AZD1222 COVID-19 vaccine. Study results and caveats: After the peak T cell response, and only then, were repertoires sampled. Clonal diversity was possibly underestimated; the donors were predominantly white British and more often female.

Libraries were prepared by immunoSEQ multiplex PCR; TCRdb keeps only in-frame clonotypes and omits some of them. The data hold 140,000 to 150,000 clones, with approximately 90% observed a single time. This TCR derives from an adult in good health. The chain carries TRBV9 and TRBJ2-6; TRBD1 matches at 8 bases. Source: peripheral blood, taken on day 0 of AZD1222 vaccination. CDR3 nucleotides: TGTGCCAGCAGCGGACCAAGTCTCTCTGGACAGGGCCCTGGGGCCAACGTCCTGACTTTC. It specifies CASSGPSLSGQGPGANVLTF.